These T cell receptor beta chains were read from a single sample in a study of T-cell memory formation after mild COVID-19. TCRdb processed the 5' RACE reads anew with MiXCR; each CDR3 protein has one entry. Among hundreds of thousands of distinct CDR3 sequences listed, roughly 19% were seen once. The material sequenced was PBMCs or a T cell subset sorted from them (not recorded which). These receptors originate from a man aged 18 to 29 who had mild COVID-19 (a few samples of this study predate the infection). Cell type and time point are not known. CDR3s include the opening cysteine and the closing phenylalanine or tryptophan. A D gene is named only where the DNA matches it firmly. The size entry is marked missing in some rows and otherwise reads once, few, many or a size class.

V gene: TRBV4-1; D gene: TRBD1; clone size: .; J gene: TRBJ1-6; CDR3 DNA: TGCGCCAGCAGCCATCTACAGGGGGAGGATTCACCCCTCCACTTT; CDR3 protein: CASSHLQGEDSPLHF
V gene: TRBV6-4; D gene: TRBD2; clone size: few; J gene: TRBJ2-1; CDR3 DNA: TGTGCCAGCAGTGACTGGAGCGGGGGGGCCTACAATGAGCAGTTCTTC; CDR3 protein: CASSDWSGGAYNEQFF
V gene: TRBV7-3; D gene: .; clone size: .; J gene: TRBJ2-3; CDR3 DNA: TGTGCCAGCAGCATGTCAGGGGGGTCAGATACGCAGTATTTT; CDR3 protein: CASSMSGGSDTQYF
V gene: TRBV27; D gene: .; clone size: .; J gene: TRBJ2-1; CDR3 DNA: TGTGCCAGCAGTTTACCAGGGGATAGTGAGCAGTTCTTC; CDR3 protein: CASSLPGDSEQFF
V gene: TRBV7-9; D gene: TRBD2; clone size: .; J gene: TRBJ2-3; CDR3 DNA: TGTGCCAGCAGCCCCGCGACTAGCACCTCGGCAGATACGCAGTATTTT; CDR3 protein: CASSPATSTSADTQYF
V gene: TRBV7-2; D gene: TRBD2; clone size: few; J gene: TRBJ2-3; CDR3 DNA: TGTGCCAGCAGCTTAATGGGACGGGGGGGCACAGATACGCAGTATTTT; CDR3 protein: CASSLMGRGGTDTQYF
V gene: TRBV4-3; D gene: TRBD1; clone size: few; J gene: TRBJ1-2; CDR3 DNA: TGCGCCAGCAGCCAAGGGGCACAGGGGTGGGGTGGCTACACCTTC; CDR3 protein: CASSQGAQGWGGYTF
V gene: TRBV6-5; D gene: .; clone size: few; J gene: TRBJ2-3; CDR3 DNA: TGTGCCAGCAAGGCCATTCCCTTCTCAGATACGCAGTATTTT; CDR3 protein: CASKAIPFSDTQYF
V gene: TRBV10-3; D gene: TRBD1; clone size: few; J gene: TRBJ1-6; CDR3 DNA: TGTGCCATCAGTCACCGGGACAGTCTGAATTCACCCCTCCACTTT; CDR3 protein: CAISHRDSLNSPLHF
V gene: TRBV6-2/TRBV6-3; D gene: .; clone size: .; J gene: TRBJ2-7; CDR3 DNA: TGTGCCAGCCGAAGCTCGGGGACCCTCTACGAGCAGTACTTC; CDR3 protein: CASRSSGTLYEQYF
V gene: TRBV10-3; D gene: .; clone size: many; J gene: TRBJ2-3; CDR3 DNA: TGTGCCATCAGTACCCGGGATACGCAGTATTTT; CDR3 protein: CAISTRDTQYF
V gene: TRBV7-2; D gene: TRBD1; clone size: few; J gene: TRBJ2-7; CDR3 DNA: TGTGCCAGCAGCTTAGCGACAGGGGCCTACGAGCAGTACTTC; CDR3 protein: CASSLATGAYEQYF
V gene: TRBV5-1; D gene: TRBD1; clone size: few; J gene: TRBJ2-1; CDR3 DNA: TGCGCCAGCAGCAGGAACCGGGACAGGAGCTCCTACAATGAGCAGTTCTTC; CDR3 protein: CASSRNRDRSSYNEQFF
V gene: TRBV5-6; D gene: .; clone size: .; J gene: TRBJ1-1; CDR3 DNA: TGTGCCAGCAGCTTAGTCCCCTCGGGCACTGAAGCTTTCTTT; CDR3 protein: CASSLVPSGTEAFF
V gene: TRBV7-2; D gene: .; clone size: few; J gene: TRBJ2-2; CDR3 DNA: TGTGCCAGCAGCTTGTCTGGGGCGGGGGCCTTGACCGGGGAGCTGTTTTTT; CDR3 protein: CASSLSGAGALTGELFF
V gene: TRBV29-1; D gene: .; clone size: few; J gene: TRBJ1-1; CDR3 DNA: TGCAGCGTTGAAAGGGGGATCACTGAAGCTTTCTTT; CDR3 protein: CSVERGITEAFF
V gene: TRBV4-2; D gene: TRBD1; clone size: .; J gene: TRBJ2-3; CDR3 DNA: TGTGCCAGCAGCCAAGATCTGACAGGGGATACGCAGTATTTT; CDR3 protein: CASSQDLTGDTQYF
V gene: TRBV27; D gene: TRBD2; clone size: .; J gene: TRBJ2-3; CDR3 DNA: TGTGCCAGCAGTACACTAGCGGGGGAGAAAGATACGCAGTATTTT; CDR3 protein: CASSTLAGEKDTQYF
V gene: TRBV12-3/TRBV12-4; D gene: .; clone size: few; J gene: TRBJ1-5; CDR3 DNA: TGTGCCAGCGAGAGGGATGGCAATCAGCCCCAGCATTTT; CDR3 protein: CASERDGNQPQHF
V gene: TRBV7-8; D gene: .; clone size: few; J gene: TRBJ2-6; CDR3 DNA: TGTGCCAGCTCTATCTTCCCTGGGGCCAACGTCCTGACTTTC; CDR3 protein: CASSIFPGANVLTF
V gene: TRBV3-1; D gene: .; clone size: .; J gene: TRBJ1-2; CDR3 DNA: TGTGCCAGCAGCCAACAGGGTCCGGGAGGCTACACCTTC; CDR3 protein: CASSQQGPGGYTF
V gene: TRBV5-1; D gene: TRBD2; clone size: few; J gene: TRBJ2-2; CDR3 DNA: TGCGCCAGCAGCTTGCTGACAGGACTAGCGGTCGGGGAGCTGTTTTTT; CDR3 protein: CASSLLTGLAVGELFF
V gene: TRBV7-2; D gene: TRBD1; clone size: few; J gene: TRBJ1-2; CDR3 DNA: TGTGCCAGCAGCTTAGTCCCCCTTGTCACAGGGGTCTATGGCTACACCTTC; CDR3 protein: CASSLVPLVTGVYGYTF
V gene: TRBV6-6; D gene: .; clone size: few; J gene: TRBJ1-6; CDR3 DNA: TGTGCCAGCAGGAAGCAGGCTAATTCACCCCTCCACTTT; CDR3 protein: CASRKQANSPLHF
V gene: TRBV6-2/TRBV6-3; D gene: .; clone size: few; J gene: TRBJ2-5; CDR3 DNA: TGTGCCAGCAGTTACAGGAGAGAAGAGACCCAGTACTTC; CDR3 protein: CASSYRREETQYF
V gene: TRBV6-2/TRBV6-3; D gene: .; clone size: few; J gene: TRBJ2-1; CDR3 DNA: TGTGCCAGCAGTTACGGCCCAAGCAATGAGCAGTTCTTC; CDR3 protein: CASSYGPSNEQFF
V gene: TRBV7-2; D gene: .; clone size: few; J gene: TRBJ1-4; CDR3 DNA: TGTGCCAGCAGCTTCGGGGTCACTAATGAAAAACTGTTTTTT; CDR3 protein: CASSFGVTNEKLFF
V gene: TRBV6-1; D gene: .; clone size: many; J gene: TRBJ1-3; CDR3 DNA: TGTGCCAGCAGTGAACAGGGTGGAAACACCATATATTTT; CDR3 protein: CASSEQGGNTIYF
V gene: TRBV20-1; D gene: .; clone size: .; J gene: TRBJ1-4; CDR3 DNA: TGCAGTGCCCGGCGGGGGGCTCACGAAAAACTGTTTTTT; CDR3 protein: CSARRGAHEKLFF
V gene: TRBV5-1; D gene: TRBD1; clone size: .; J gene: TRBJ2-2; CDR3 DNA: TGCGCCAGCAGCTCAAGGCCAGGGGGAGACACCGGGGAGCTGTTTTTT; CDR3 protein: CASSSRPGGDTGELFF
V gene: TRBV9; D gene: .; clone size: .; J gene: TRBJ2-5; CDR3 DNA: TGTGCCAGCAGCTTCCGGACAGCCGCAGGCGAGACCCAGTACTTC; CDR3 protein: CASSFRTAAGETQYF
V gene: TRBV11-2; D gene: TRBD2; clone size: few; J gene: TRBJ2-7; CDR3 DNA: TGTGCCAGCAGTAACCGGCTAGCGGGGGGCTCCTACGAGCAGTACTTC; CDR3 protein: CASSNRLAGGSYEQYF
V gene: TRBV5-1; D gene: .; clone size: .; J gene: TRBJ2-1; CDR3 DNA: TGCGCCAGCAGCTCCAGAGGGCACCCCTCCTACAATGAGCAGTTCTTC; CDR3 protein: CASSSRGHPSYNEQFF
V gene: TRBV6-5; D gene: TRBD1; clone size: once; J gene: TRBJ1-2; CDR3 DNA: TGTGCCAGCAGCTCAGATCGACAGGGCTATGGCTACACCTTC; CDR3 protein: CASSSDRQGYGYTF